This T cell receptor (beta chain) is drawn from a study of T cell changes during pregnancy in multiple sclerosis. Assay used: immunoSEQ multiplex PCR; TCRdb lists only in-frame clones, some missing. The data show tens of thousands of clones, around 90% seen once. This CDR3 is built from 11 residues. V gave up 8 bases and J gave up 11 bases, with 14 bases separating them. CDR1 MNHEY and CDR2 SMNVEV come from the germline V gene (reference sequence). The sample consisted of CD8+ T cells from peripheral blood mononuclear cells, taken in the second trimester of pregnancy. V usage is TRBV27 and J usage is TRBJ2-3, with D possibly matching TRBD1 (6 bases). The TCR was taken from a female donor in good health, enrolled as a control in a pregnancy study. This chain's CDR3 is CASYSLGQQYF. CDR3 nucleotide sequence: TGTGCCAGCTACTCGCTGGGACAGCAGTATTTT.